This T cell receptor (beta chain) derives from a study of shared clonotypes between healthy human individuals. Study context: Those who served as donors were a couple of women and a few men between the ages of 18 and 49. The study, taken as a whole, reports: The diversity represented, both genetic and in exposure history, was limited by few donors.

The method was immunoSEQ multiplex PCR; TCRdb's version includes in-frame clones alone and lacks a portion of them. The sample has some 2,400,000 clones; approximately 96% are singletons. This clone was seen just once. Its antigen remains unidentified. The CDR3 extends over 16 amino acids. Trimming removed 2 bases from V and 0 bases from J, with 10 bases in between. In germline, CDR1 is MGHRA, CDR2 YSYEKL. Sequencing was carried out using naive CD4+ T cells sorted from blood. Stated subset: CD45RA+ positively selected. The rearrangement links TRBV4-1 to TRBJ1-4; D ambiguous. The clonotype comes from a man aged 18 to 30 in good health. The CDR3, as DNA: TGCGCCAGCAGCCAAACCCTGCCTCCAACTAATGAAAAACTGTTTTTT. This gives the protein CASSQTLPPTNEKLFF.